These 31 T cell receptor beta chains were sequenced from one sample in a study of cytomegalovirus exposure and HLA in healthy donors. PCR involved 60 Vbeta and 13 Jbeta primers. The repertoire was sequenced with immunoSEQ multiplex PCR; TCRdb's copy has only in-frame clones and lacks some. The sample contains fewer than 200,000 clones, about 88% of which appear only once. Sequencing was carried out using PBMCs. The receptors originated from a girl less than two years old in good health and CMV-seronegative.

The chain uses TRBV2 and TRBJ1-5; D is unresolved. Germline V CDR1 and CDR2: SNHLY, FYNNEI. The CDR3 consists of 15 residues. V gave up 0 bases and J gave up 5 bases, with 11 bases separating them. The DNA for the CDR3 is TGTGCCAGCAGTGAAGCGGGAGCAGGCCATCAGCCCCAGCATTTT. It codes for CASSEAGAGHQPQHF.

The chain has TRBV9 and TRBJ2-2; TRBD2 aligns across 9 bases. Losses at the gene ends were 0 bases for V and 1 base for J; bases not matched to a gene: 4. The CDR3 loop spans 17 amino acids. Germline assignment: CDR1 SGDLS and CDR2 YYNGEE. The CDR3 sequence is CASSVEAGGWNTGELFF. CDR3 DNA: TGTGCCAGCAGCGTAGAAGCGGGGGGATGGAACACCGGGGAGCTGTTTTTT. Variable domain in full (rest from reference TRBV9 and TRBJ2-2): DSGVTQTPKHLITATGQRVTLRCSPRSGDLSVYWYQQSLDQGLQFLIQYYNGEERAKGNILERFSAQQFPDLHSELNLSSLELGDSALYFCASSVEAGGWNTGELFFGEGSRLTVL.

The table lists this clone with a count of one. The V and J genes are TRBV11-2 and TRBJ2-3; D is unclear. V lost 0 bases and J 4 bases, leaving 5 bases between the germline ends. Germline V gene lookup returns CDR1 SGHAT and CDR2 FQNNGV. The CDR3 has 13 residues. DNA for the CDR3: TGTGCCAGCAGCTTAGACCCCTCAGATACGCAGTATTTT. Protein: CASSLDPSDTQYF.

This chain connects TRBV18 to TRBJ2-3; D is possibly TRBD2 (5 bases). Trimming removed 3 bases from V and 5 bases from J, with 12 bases in between. The CDR3 is made up of 14 amino acids. The germline V gene has CDR1 KGHSH and CDR2 LQKENI. CDR3 region: CASSPRTRVDTQYF. CDR3 DNA sequence: TGTGCCAGCTCACCGAGGACGAGGGTAGATACGCAGTATTTT.

This clone was recorded only once. This chain uses TRBV7-3 with TRBJ1-6; TRBD1 might be the D (5 bases). Germline loops: CDR1 SGHTA, CDR2 FQGTGA. The V and J ends lost 2 bases and 9 bases respectively, with 11 bases between them. This CDR3 comprises 14 residues. Written as DNA, the CDR3 is TGTGCCAGCAGCTTAGCAGGGTTTGGTTCACCCCTCCACTTT. Amino acid sequence: CASSLAGFGSPLHF.

This chain connects TRBV6-5 to TRBJ1-2; TRBD1 might be the D (5 bases). Looked up from germline, CDR1 is MNHEY and CDR2 is SVGAGI. This CDR3 has 15 residues. V lost 6 bases to trimming and J lost 3 bases, with 17 bases between them. As DNA, the CDR3 is TGTGCCAGCAGCTTGGGGGGTCAGGGCTACTATGGCTACACCTTC. Protein: CASSLGGQGYYGYTF.

This chain links TRBV7-2 with TRBJ2-1; no definite D call. The length of the CDR3 is 15 residues. Germline V gene lookup returns CDR1 SGHTA and CDR2 FQGNSA. V shed 5 bases and J shed 2 bases, with 13 bases lying between them. The CDR3 nucleotides read TGTGCCAGCAGCCCTGGAAGAGGCACCTACAATGAGCAGTTCTTC. Its protein product is CASSPGRGTYNEQFF.

The chain uses TRBV6-5 and TRBJ2-7; perhaps TRBD1 as D (5 bases). V was pared by 2 bases and J by 4 bases, with 12 bases between. The CDR3 covers 14 residues. The germline CDR1 and CDR2 sequences are MNHEY and SVGAGI. The CDR3 nucleotides are TGTGCCAGCAGTTACACATCCAGGGTGTACGAGCAGTACTTC. It translates to CASSYTSRVYEQYF.

This clone was seen more than once but under ten times. The rearrangement links TRBV4-2 to TRBJ2-7; 7 bases fit TRBD2. The CDR3 length is 14 residues. The V and J ends lost 4 bases and 4 bases, in that order; junction bases with no gene match: 7. In germline, CDR1 is LGHNA, CDR2 YNFKEQ. This CDR3 is CASSPGASGYEQYF. CDR3 sequence (DNA): TGTGCCAGCAGCCCCGGCGCTAGCGGATACGAGCAGTACTTC.

The rearrangement links TRBV4-1 to TRBJ2-3, with TRBD2 identical over 9 bases. The length of the CDR3 is 16 residues. The germline gives CDR1 MGHRA, CDR2 YSYEKL. The J segment lost 6 bases and the V segment lost 0 bases, leaving 7 bases of the junction unmatched. CDR3 DNA sequence: TGCGCCAGCAGCCAAGAGGGCGGGAGGGCAGGGGATACGCAGTATTTT. It codes for CASSQEGGRAGDTQYF.

This chain connects TRBV15 to TRBJ2-1; unclear D gene. The CDR3 length is 13 residues. The germline V and J ends were trimmed by 0 bases and 8 bases, with 8 bases remaining between them. The germline V gene has CDR1 LNHNV and CDR2 YYDKDF (reference sequence). CDR3 loop: CATSREQGDEQFF. CDR3 nucleotides: TGTGCCACCAGCAGAGAACAAGGAGATGAGCAGTTCTTC.

This clone has more than one count but fewer than ten. The chain uses TRBV30 and TRBJ2-1; D possibly corresponds to TRBD2 (6 bases). V was pared by 0 bases and J by 9 bases, with 12 bases between. CDR3 length equals 13 residues. Germline CDR1 reads GTSNPN; CDR2 reads SVGIG (reference sequence). The CDR3 here is CAWSVGLGLEQFF. Here the CDR3 DNA reads TGTGCCTGGAGTGTAGGGCTGGGACTTGAGCAGTTCTTC.

This chain connects TRBV5-6 to TRBJ2-3; 7 bases are shared with TRBD1. The CDR3 is 16 residues long. Germline CDR1 reads SGHDT; CDR2 reads YYEEEE. The trim removed 2 bases at V and 1 base at J, leaving 7 bases unmatched. The CDR3 protein is CASSFRTGWGTDTQYF. DNA of the CDR3: TGTGCCAGCAGCTTCCGGACAGGCTGGGGCACAGATACGCAGTATTTT.

This clone came up a few times. The chain recombines TRBV5-1 with TRBJ2-2; 13 positions match TRBD2. Germline trimming cut 4 bases from V and 7 bases from J; bases unmatched to any gene: 7. The CDR3 totals 16 residues. Germline CDR1 SGHRS, CDR2 YFSETQ. The CDR3 here is CASSPQGLAGDGELFF. Written as DNA, the CDR3 is TGCGCCAGCAGCCCCCAAGGACTAGCGGGAGACGGGGAGCTGTTTTTT.

This chain connects TRBV21-1 to TRBJ2-3; TRBD2 was called by the table and not checked on the DNA. TRBV21-1 is tagged as a pseudogene. The CDR3 consists of 15 residues. The CDR3 DNA reads TGTGCCAGCAGCGAGGGACTAGCCCCCACAGATACGCAGTATTTT. Protein sequence: CASSEGLAPTDTQYF.

The J gene is TRBJ2-7, the V gene TRBV11-2; 8 nucleotides align to TRBD1. Germline V lookup: CDR1 SGHAT, CDR2 FQNNGV. There are 14 residues in the CDR3. J lost 5 bases, V lost 3 bases, and 6 bases had no gene match. Written as DNA, the CDR3 is TGTGCCAGCAGCTTCCAGGACAGGGTTAACGAGCAGTACTTC. It specifies CASSFQDRVNEQYF.

The V gene is TRBV5-5, the J gene TRBJ2-3; D is uncertain. With 6 bases removed from V and 2 bases from J, the gap between germline ends came to 13 bases. The CDR3 has 14 amino acids. Germline V gives CDR1 SGHKS, CDR2 YYEKEE (reference sequence). CDR3 bases: TGTGCCAGCACCGTAGCCTCATTCACAGATACGCAGTATTTT. It codes for CASTVASFTDTQYF.

In this sample, this clone turned up once. This chain connects TRBV10-3 to TRBJ2-1; 12 bases align to TRBD2. CDR1 ENHRY and CDR2 SYGVKD come from the germline V gene. The V segment lost 4 bases and the J segment 1 base; nucleotides outside the gene matches: 5. The CDR3 sequence is 17 residues long. The CDR3 DNA follows: TGTGCCATCAGTGCCTGGACTAGCGGGATGTCCTACAATGAGCAGTTCTTC. It codes for CAISAWTSGMSYNEQFF.

The CDR3: CASSVQGDTGELFF. CDR3 coding DNA: TGTGCCAGCTCGGTACAGGGAGACACCGGGGAGCTGTTTTTT. V gene TRBV18 combines with J gene TRBJ2-2; D may be TRBD1 (6 bases). This CDR3 region has 14 residues. The germline gives CDR1 KGHSH, CDR2 LQKENI. V was pared by 6 bases and J by 3 bases, with 11 bases between.

The chain links TRBV4-1 to TRBJ1-1, with TRBD1 matching over 8 bases. The V gene's germline CDR1 is MGHRA and CDR2 YSYEKL. The CDR3 covers 15 residues. V shed 5 bases, J shed 0 bases, and the junction held 5 bases outside the gene matches. CDR3 sequence (DNA): TGCGCCAGCAGCTCGGGACAGGTCATGAACACTGAAGCTTTCTTT. Encoded protein: CASSSGQVMNTEAFF.

The chain links TRBV5-1 to TRBJ1-2; possibly TRBD1 for D (6 bases). Germline CDR1 and CDR2: SGHRS and YFSETQ. The CDR3 runs to 11 residues. V lost 5 bases, J lost 10 bases, and 12 bases lay in between. The CDR3 nucleotides are TGCGCCAGCAGACGGGACACGGTCTACACCTTC. The encoded protein is CASRRDTVYTF.

The V call is TRBV7-2, the J call TRBJ1-5, with 10 bases matching TRBD1. The CDR3 sequence is 16 residues long. CDR1 SGHTA and CDR2 FQGNSA come from the germline V gene. V trimming: 1 base; J trimming: 2 bases; junction bases outside the gene matches: 2. CDR3 sequence (DNA): TGTGCCAGCAGCTTAGGGGACAGGGGAGGCAATCAGCCCCAGCATTTT. This gives the protein CASSLGDRGGNQPQHF.

The V and J genes are TRBV15 and TRBJ1-2; the D is unclear. The CDR3 is made up of 13 amino acids. Germline V gene lookup returns CDR1 LNHNV and CDR2 YYDKDF (reference sequence). Trimming stripped 3 bases from V and 0 bases from J, with 5 bases between. The CDR3 nucleotides read TGTGCCACCAGCAGGCGTCCTAACTATGGCTACACCTTC. As protein: CATSRRPNYGYTF.

The chain is built from TRBV25-1 and TRBJ1-2; 9 nucleotides align to TRBD1. The CDR3 sequence is 15 residues long. The trim removed 6 bases at V and 8 bases at J, leaving 13 bases unmatched. From germline, CDR1 is MGHDK and CDR2 SYGVNS. The CDR3 here is CASRTIDRGRRGYTF. The CDR3 DNA sequence: TGTGCCAGCAGAACAATAGACAGGGGGAGAAGGGGCTACACCTTC.

The chain joins TRBV29-1 to TRBJ2-2, with D possibly matching TRBD1 (6 bases). V lost 4 bases and J lost 4, with 16 bases in between. Per germline, CDR1 SQVTM and CDR2 ANQGSEA. The CDR3 sequence is 15 residues long. This CDR3 reads CSVVAGARLTGELFF. The CDR3 nucleotides are TGCAGCGTTGTCGCAGGGGCGAGACTCACCGGGGAGCTGTTTTTT.

The V call is TRBV19, the J call TRBJ1-2; perhaps TRBD1 as D (5 bases). V was shortened by 7 bases and J by 2 bases, with 20 bases between the two germline ends. The germline gives CDR1 LNHDA, CDR2 SQIVND (reference sequence). The CDR3 runs to 16 residues. Here the CDR3 reads CASKGPPEHANYGYTF. The DNA of the CDR3 is TGTGCCAGTAAGGGGCCCCCCGAGCACGCCAACTATGGCTACACCTTC.

V usage is TRBV30 and J usage is TRBJ2-7; 8 positions agree with TRBD1. Germline values: CDR1 GTSNPN, CDR2 SVGIG (reference sequence). With 4 bases clipped from V and 2 bases from J, the junction kept 7 bases outside the gene matches. The CDR3 extends over 14 amino acids. DNA of the CDR3: TGTGCCTGGACCCGACAGGGGTCGACCTACGAGCAGTACTTC. Encoded protein: CAWTRQGSTYEQYF.

The rearrangement uses TRBV6-1 and TRBJ1-4; D may be TRBD1 (5 bases). Deletions cut 2 bases from V and 5 bases from J, with 9 bases between. CDR1 is MNHNS and CDR2 is SASEGT in the germline V gene. The CDR3 is 14 residues long. The CDR3 DNA reads as TGTGCCAGCAGTGAAAGGGGTTCAAATGAAAAACTGTTTTTT. Translation gives CASSERGSNEKLFF.

This clone was recorded once. The rearrangement joins TRBV7-3 to TRBJ1-2, with 9 positions matching TRBD1. V shed 5 bases, J shed 6 bases, and the junction held 10 bases outside the gene matches. This CDR3 region has 15 residues. Germline loops: CDR1 SGHTA, CDR2 FQGTGA. Here the CDR3 reads CASSPQGRDRDGYTF. DNA of the CDR3: TGTGCCAGCAGCCCCCAAGGCAGGGACAGGGATGGCTACACCTTC.

As concerns this clone: The germline gene is not matched at one end of the junction; a read error may be the cause. This chain links TRBV4-2 with TRBJ2-1; TRBD2 aligns across 9 bases. The germline V gene has CDR1 LGHNA and CDR2 YNFKEQ. This CDR3 region has 16 residues. CDR3 in DNA: TGTGCCAGCAGCCAAGATCTAGCGGGGTCCTACAATGAGCAGCTCTTC. Protein product: CASSQDLAGSYNEQLF.

The chain is built from TRBV4-2 and TRBJ2-2; 7 bases are a match to TRBD2. This CDR3 has 17 residues. Trimming at V came to 1 base and at J to 2 bases, leaving 7 bases not matched to a gene. Germline CDR1 LGHNA, CDR2 YNFKEQ. Written as DNA, the CDR3 is TGTGCCAGCAGCCAAGGTTGGCTAGCGGACAACACCGGGGAGCTGTTTTTT. Translation: CASSQGWLADNTGELFF.